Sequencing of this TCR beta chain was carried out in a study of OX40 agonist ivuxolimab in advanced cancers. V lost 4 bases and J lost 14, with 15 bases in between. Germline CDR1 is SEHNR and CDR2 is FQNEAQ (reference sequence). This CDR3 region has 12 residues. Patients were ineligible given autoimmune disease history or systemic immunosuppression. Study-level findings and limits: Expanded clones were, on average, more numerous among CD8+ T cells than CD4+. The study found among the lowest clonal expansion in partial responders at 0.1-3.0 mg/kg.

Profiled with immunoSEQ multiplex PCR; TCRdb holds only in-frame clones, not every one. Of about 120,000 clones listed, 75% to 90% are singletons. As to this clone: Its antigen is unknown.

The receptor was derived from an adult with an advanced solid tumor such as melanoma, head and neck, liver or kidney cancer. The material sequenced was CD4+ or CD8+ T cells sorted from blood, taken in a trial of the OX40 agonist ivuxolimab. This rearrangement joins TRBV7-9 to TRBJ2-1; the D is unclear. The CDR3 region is CASSSGGPREFF. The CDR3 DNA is TGTGCCAGCAGCTCCGGTGGACCTCGGGAGTTCTTC.